This T cell receptor beta chain stems from a study of post-analysis software for immune sequencing data. Study-wide context: As for disease course, relapsing-remitting, secondary progressive and progressive-relapsing multiple sclerosis were all included.

Study outcomes and limitations: Multiple sclerosis patients had significantly lower normalized Chao1 diversity than controls. Patients had higher frequencies than controls of about five TRBV segments, including TRBV5-6, TRBV5-1 and TRBV20-1.

This clonotype was found a few times. What it recognizes is unknown. Unique-molecular-identifier-tagged TCR beta cDNA libraries were used. T cells numbering about 0.95 to 10 million gave rise to about 540,000 cDNA molecules. One entry per CDR3 protein results from TCRdb running MiXCR on the PCR reads. The top ten clones hold about 4.5% of a sample with about 820,000 distinct CDR3 sequences, roughly 58% of them seen once. This CDR3 has 16 residues. In germline, CDR1 is SGHVS, CDR2 FQNEAQ. Trimming took 4 bases from V and 4 from J; bases not matched to a gene: 5. The V call is TRBV7-8, the J call TRBJ2-1; TRBD2 agrees at 12 bases. The TCR comes from a girl aged 5-17 years with multiple sclerosis. Specimen: blood. The CDR3 region is CASSSAGLAGYNEQFF. The CDR3 nucleotides read TGTGCCAGCAGCTCCGCGGGACTAGCGGGTTACAATGAGCAGTTCTTC.